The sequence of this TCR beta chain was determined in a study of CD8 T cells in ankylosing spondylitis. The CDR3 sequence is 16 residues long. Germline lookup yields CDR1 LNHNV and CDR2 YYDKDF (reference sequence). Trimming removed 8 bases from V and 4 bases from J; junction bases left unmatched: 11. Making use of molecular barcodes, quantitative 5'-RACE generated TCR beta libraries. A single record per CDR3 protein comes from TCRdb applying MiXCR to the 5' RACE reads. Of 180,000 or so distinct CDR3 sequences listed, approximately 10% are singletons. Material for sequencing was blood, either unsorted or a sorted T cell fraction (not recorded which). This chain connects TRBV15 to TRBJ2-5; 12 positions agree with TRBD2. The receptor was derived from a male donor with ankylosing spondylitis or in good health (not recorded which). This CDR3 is CATGPLLAGGGETQYF. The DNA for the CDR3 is TGTGCCACCGGTCCACTACTAGCGGGGGGTGGAGAGACCCAGTACTTC.